Listed here are 25 T cell receptor beta chains from one sample, sequenced in a study of cytomegalovirus exposure and HLA in healthy donors. The PCR used 60 Vbeta and 13 Jbeta primers. Sequencing was performed with immunoSEQ multiplex PCR; in TCRdb, only in-frame clones are kept and a portion is missing. The sample lists about 200,000 clones; approximately 85% were seen once. The sequencing sample was made of PBMCs. These receptors all stem from a woman in her forties or fifties in good health and CMV-seronegative.

This CDR3 reads CASSPPTILTGELFF. The CDR3, as DNA: TGTGCCAGTAGTCCCCCTACTATACTCACCGGGGAGCTGTTTTTT. The chain uses TRBV19 and TRBJ2-2; D gene uncertain. This CDR3 contains 15 residues. Trimming took off 5 bases at V and 4 bases at J, with 14 bases between the two ends. Per germline, CDR1 LNHDA and CDR2 SQIVND (reference sequence).

The chain joins TRBV7-9 to TRBJ1-5; 8 bases align to TRBD1. Germline V gene lookup returns CDR1 SEHNR and CDR2 FQNEAQ (reference sequence). The J segment lost 4 bases and the V segment lost 6 bases, leaving 5 bases of the junction unmatched. CDR3 length: 14 amino acids. The CDR3 reads CASRQTGENQPQHF. The CDR3 DNA follows: TGTGCCAGCAGACAGACAGGGGAAAATCAGCCCCAGCATTTT. The full variable domain, rest sourced from reference TRBV7-9 and TRBJ1-5, is DTGVSQNPRHKITKRGQNVTFRCDPISEHNRLYWYRQTLGQGPEFLTYFQNEAQLEKSRLLSDRFSAERPKGSFSTLEIQRTEQGDSAMYLCASRQTGENQPQHFGDGTRLSIL.

The genes are TRBV30 and TRBJ2-5, with unresolved D. V lost 0 bases and J 2 bases, leaving 7 bases between the germline ends. The V gene's germline CDR1 is GTSNPN and CDR2 SVGIG (reference sequence). This CDR3 is built from 13 residues. The chain's CDR3 is CAWSVRRQETQYF. In DNA form, the CDR3 reads TGTGCCTGGAGTGTACGGCGGCAAGAGACCCAGTACTTC.

This sequence joins TRBV27 and TRBJ2-7, with D tentatively TRBD1 (5 bases). V was trimmed by 6 bases and J by 1 base, leaving 22 bases between them. There are 17 residues in the CDR3. Germline loops: CDR1 MNHEY, CDR2 SMNVEV (reference sequence). The CDR3 nucleotides read TGTGCCAGCAGCTCACGGCGGATCGCAGGGTCATCCTACGAGCAGTACTTC. Residues: CASSSRRIAGSSYEQYF.

J is TRBJ1-5 and V is TRBV7-9; tentatively, D is TRBD1 (5 bases). V was clipped by 5 bases and J by 3 bases, with 14 bases between them. The length of the CDR3 is 15 residues. Per the germline V gene, CDR1 is SEHNR and CDR2 is FQNEAQ (reference sequence). CDR3 nucleotide sequence: TGTGCCAGCAGCCCGCTGGGGGGGGTCAATCAGCCCCAGCATTTT. The encoded protein is CASSPLGGVNQPQHF.

The gene calls are TRBV9 and TRBJ1-2, with D possibly TRBD1 on 6 matching bases. Looked up from germline, CDR1 is SGDLS and CDR2 is YYNGEE. The length of the CDR3 is 16 residues. Trimming removed 3 bases at V and 2 bases at J, with 17 bases between. The CDR3 DNA reads as TGTGCCAGCAGCGCAGAGAGAGGGACAAGAAACTATGGCTACACCTTC. Its translation: CASSAERGTRNYGYTF.

The V gene is TRBV29-1, the J gene TRBJ1-1, with 7 bases lining up with TRBD1. The CDR3 length is 12 residues. The germline gives CDR1 SQVTM, CDR2 ANQGSEA. Trimming at V came to 6 bases and at J to 4 bases, leaving 5 bases not matched to a gene. The CDR3 is CSVAPGGTEAFF. The CDR3 DNA sequence: TGCAGCGTCGCCCCAGGGGGCACTGAAGCTTTCTTT.

The V gene is TRBV30, the J gene TRBJ1-5; TRBD1 matches 8 bases. The V gene's germline CDR1 is GTSNPN and CDR2 SVGIG (reference sequence). This CDR3 has 14 amino acids. Trimming removed 3 bases from V and 4 bases from J; junction bases left unmatched: 5. CDR3 DNA sequence: TGTGCCTGGAGCGTAACAGGGGGTAATCAGCCCCAGCATTTT. The encoded protein is CAWSVTGGNQPQHF.

The chain is built from TRBV27 and TRBJ1-1; D unclear. Germline CDR1 reads MNHEY; CDR2 reads SMNVEV (reference sequence). V was pared by 1 base and J by 3 bases, with 9 bases between. This CDR3 comprises 14 residues. This chain's CDR3 is CASSLWLGDTEAFF. CDR3 nucleotide sequence: TGTGCCAGCAGTTTATGGCTCGGGGACACTGAAGCTTTCTTT.

The chain uses TRBV7-7 and TRBJ2-7; TRBD2 matches 11 bases. The CDR3 totals 15 residues. Losses at the gene ends were 6 bases for V and 3 bases for J; bases not matched to a gene: 7. Germline V CDR1 and CDR2: SSHAT, FNYEAQ (reference sequence). CDR3 DNA sequence: TGTGCCAGCAGTCCACTAGCGGGAGTTGTCTACGAGCAGTACTTC. Translated: CASSPLAGVVYEQYF.

V usage is TRBV11-2 and J usage is TRBJ2-7; 7 bases are a match to TRBD1. Germline CDR1 reads SGHAT; CDR2 reads FQNNGV. This CDR3 region has 12 residues. With 5 bases clipped from V and 4 bases from J, the junction kept 2 bases outside the gene matches. The CDR3 region has the DNA TGTGCCAGCAGCCCCAGGGGGTACGAGCAGTACTTC. Translating it yields CASSPRGYEQYF. Combining the CDR3 with reference TRBV11-2 and TRBJ2-7 gives the whole variable domain EAGVAQSPRYKIIEKRQSVAFWCNPISGHATLYWYQQILGQGPKLLIQFQNNGVVDDSQLPKDRFSAERLKGVDSTLKIQPAKLEDSAVYLCASSPRGYEQYFGPGTRLTVT.

This sequence joins TRBV27 and TRBJ2-7; possible D gene TRBD1, 6 bases. The V gene's germline CDR1 is MNHEY and CDR2 SMNVEV (reference sequence). The CDR3 length is 12 residues. V dropped 3 bases and J dropped 6 bases, with 9 bases sitting between them. CDR3 in amino acids: CASSLGAGEQYF. CDR3 nucleotides: TGTGCCAGCAGTTTGGGGGCAGGCGAGCAGTACTTC.

This clone appeared once. The chain is built from TRBV28 and TRBJ2-2, with D possibly TRBD1 on 6 matching bases. The V and J ends lost 5 bases and 4 bases respectively, with 17 bases between them. The CDR3 runs to 16 residues. Germline lookup yields CDR1 MDHEN and CDR2 SYDVKM. Here the CDR3 DNA reads TGTGCCAGCAGTACACAGGGTCGGGGTTTCACCGGGGAGCTGTTTTTT. Its protein is CASSTQGRGFTGELFF.

This rearrangement joins TRBV10-3 to TRBJ1-1; 8 positions agree with TRBD1. This CDR3 has 13 amino acids. Germline CDR1 and CDR2: ENHRY and SYGVKD. The V gene end was trimmed by 6 bases and the J gene end by 9 bases; junction bases not matched to a gene: 9. The CDR3 nucleotides are TGTGCCATCAGCCTATCGGACAGGGCTCAAGCTTTCTTT. This encodes CAISLSDRAQAFF.

This rearrangement joins TRBV28 to TRBJ2-5, with 8 bases fitting TRBD1. The CDR3 loop spans 14 amino acids. CDR1 MDHEN and CDR2 SYDVKM come from the germline V gene. Trimming removed 3 bases from V and 8 bases from J; junction bases left unmatched: 8. DNA of the CDR3: TGTGCCAGCAGTTTTGGCAGGGGGCGTCAAACCCAGTACTTC. Amino acid sequence: CASSFGRGRQTQYF.

CDR3 protein: CASSWGPNEDTQYF. For the CDR3, the DNA is TGTGCCAGCAGTTGGGGGCCGAACGAAGATACGCAGTATTTT. V usage is TRBV7-2 and J usage is TRBJ2-3; D possibly corresponds to TRBD1 (6 bases). Germline CDR1 is SGHTA and CDR2 is FQGNSA. The CDR3 consists of 14 residues. V gave up 6 bases and J gave up 5 bases, with 15 bases separating them.

This chain uses TRBV28 with TRBJ2-1; D perhaps matches TRBD1 (6 bases). Germline assignment: CDR1 MDHEN and CDR2 SYDVKM. This CDR3 is 13 amino acids long. Between the trimmed V and J ends, which lost 2 bases and 12 bases, there was a span of 14 bases. CDR3: CASSLQPGVGQFF. DNA of the CDR3: TGTGCCAGCAGTTTACAACCAGGGGTAGGGCAGTTCTTC.

This chain connects TRBV4-2 to TRBJ1-6, with 7 bases identical to TRBD1. Germline CDR1 LGHNA, CDR2 YNFKEQ. This CDR3 region has 17 residues. V was pared by 4 bases and J by 8 bases, with 14 bases of the junction left unmatched. The CDR3 DNA follows: TGTGCCAGCAGCCGTCTAACCCAGGAACAGGGGCATTCACCCCTCCACTTT. Protein sequence: CASSRLTQEQGHSPLHF.

The CDR3 region has the DNA TGTGCCAGCAGTTTAGGGCGACAGGGTGGGAACACTGAAGCTTTCTTT. It specifies CASSLGRQGGNTEAFF. The rearrangement links TRBV28 to TRBJ1-1; 7 positions match TRBD1. Trimming removed 2 bases from V and 1 base from J; junction bases left unmatched: 7. Germline V gene sequence: CDR1 MDHEN, CDR2 SYDVKM. This CDR3 has 16 residues.

The chain has TRBV5-6 and TRBJ2-5; a weak D match, TRBD2 (6 bases). The CDR3 consists of 13 residues. The V end lost 1 base, the J end lost 3 bases, and 7 bases lay between the germline ends. Germline CDR1 and CDR2: SGHDT and YYEEEE. The CDR3 nucleotides read TGTGCCAGCAGCTTGTTAGCGGAAGAGACCCAGTACTTC. It translates to CASSLLAEETQYF.

This sequence joins TRBV5-1 and TRBJ2-2; TRBD2 agrees at 13 bases. Losses at the gene ends were 4 bases for V and 7 bases for J; bases not matched to a gene: 7. The CDR3 is made up of 16 amino acids. Per germline, CDR1 SGHRS and CDR2 YFSETQ. CDR3 sequence (DNA): TGCGCCAGCAGCATACTAGCGGGAGGGCGTGGCGGGGAGCTGTTTTTT. This codes for CASSILAGGRGGELFF.

The V gene is TRBV18, the J gene TRBJ1-1; 8 nucleotides align to TRBD1. Germline lookup yields CDR1 KGHSH and CDR2 LQKENI. The CDR3 runs 14 residues. Trimming cost V 3 bases and J 5 bases; bases outside gene matches: 5. The CDR3: CASSPTTGVTEAFF. CDR3 coding DNA: TGTGCCAGCTCACCGACGACAGGGGTGACTGAAGCTTTCTTT.

CDR3 DNA sequence: TGTGCCAGCAGTGAGGGAGGGACTAGCACAGATACGCAGTATTTT. Translating gives CASSEGGTSTDTQYF. The chain employs TRBV25-1 and TRBJ2-3, with 7 bases that match TRBD2. Germline V CDR1 and CDR2: MGHDK, SYGVNS. The CDR3 extends over 15 amino acids. Trimming took 3 bases from V and 0 from J; bases not matched to a gene: 3.

The CDR3 spells CASSEYRLAGRYEQYF. The CDR3 DNA sequence: TGTGCCAGCAGTGAATATAGACTAGCGGGAAGATACGAGCAGTACTTC. J is TRBJ2-7 and V is TRBV25-1; TRBD2 agrees at 11 bases. Looked up from germline, CDR1 is MGHDK and CDR2 is SYGVNS. Unmatched junction bases numbered 5, after V lost 0 bases and J lost 4 bases. The CDR3 runs to 16 residues.

The V and J genes are TRBV7-6 and TRBJ2-7; 11 nucleotides align to TRBD2. J gave up 2 bases and V 5 bases, and 8 bases lay outside the gene matches. CDR1 and CDR2 from the germline V gene are SGHVS and FNYEAQ. CDR3 length: 16 residues. This CDR3 is CASSRLGTSGTYEQYF. The CDR3 nucleotides read TGTGCCAGCAGCCGTTTGGGGACTAGCGGAACCTACGAGCAGTACTTC.